The clone carrying this TCR beta chain has only a few counts. Looked up from germline, CDR1 is SGDLS and CDR2 is YYNGEE. Trimming left V 0 bases short and J 0 bases short, with 10 bases between. There are 15 residues in the CDR3. These data belong to a study of blood T cell repertoires in COVID-19. Study summary: Sources were T cells, B-cell-depleted T cells, or PBMCs; the material itself was cDNA or gDNA.

Assay: immunoSEQ multiplex PCR; the TCRdb copy retains only in-frame clones and omits some. This sample yields more than 90,000 clones, of which over 70% are seen a single time; about 0.8% belongs to the top ten. The source of this sequence is a woman in her seventies with acute or convalescent COVID-19. The chain joins TRBV9 to TRBJ2-7; D is uncertain. The sequencing input was peripheral blood. CDR3 sequence: CASSVGQDSSYEQYF. For the CDR3, the DNA is TGTGCCAGCAGCGTAGGGCAGGATAGCTCCTACGAGCAGTACTTC.